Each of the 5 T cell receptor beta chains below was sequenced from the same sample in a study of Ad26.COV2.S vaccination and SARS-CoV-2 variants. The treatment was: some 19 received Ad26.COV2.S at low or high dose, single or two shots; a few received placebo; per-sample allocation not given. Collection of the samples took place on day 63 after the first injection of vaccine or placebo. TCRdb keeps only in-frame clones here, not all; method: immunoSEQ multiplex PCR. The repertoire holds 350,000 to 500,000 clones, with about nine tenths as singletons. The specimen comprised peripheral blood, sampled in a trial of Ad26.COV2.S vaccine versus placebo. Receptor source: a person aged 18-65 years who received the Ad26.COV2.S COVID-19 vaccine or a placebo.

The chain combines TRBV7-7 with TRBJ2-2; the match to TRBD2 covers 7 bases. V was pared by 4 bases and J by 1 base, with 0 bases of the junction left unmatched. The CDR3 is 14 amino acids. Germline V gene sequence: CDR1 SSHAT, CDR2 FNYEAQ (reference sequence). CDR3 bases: TGTGCCAGCAGCTCTAGCGGGAACACCGGGGAGCTGTTTTTT. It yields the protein CASSSSGNTGELFF. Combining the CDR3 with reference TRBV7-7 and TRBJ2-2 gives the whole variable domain GAGVSQSPRYKVTKRGQDVTLRCDPISSHATLYWYQQALGQGPEFLTYFNYEAQPDKSGLPSDRFSAERPEGSISTLTIQRTEQRDSAMYRCASSSSGNTGELFFGEGSRLTVL.

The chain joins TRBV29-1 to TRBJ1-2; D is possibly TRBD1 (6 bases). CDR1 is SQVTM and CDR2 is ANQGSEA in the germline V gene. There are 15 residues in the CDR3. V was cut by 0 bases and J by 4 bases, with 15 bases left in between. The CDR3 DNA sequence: TGCAGCGTTGAAGATGGCCCCGGACAGCGCTATGGCTACACCTTC. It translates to CSVEDGPGQRYGYTF.

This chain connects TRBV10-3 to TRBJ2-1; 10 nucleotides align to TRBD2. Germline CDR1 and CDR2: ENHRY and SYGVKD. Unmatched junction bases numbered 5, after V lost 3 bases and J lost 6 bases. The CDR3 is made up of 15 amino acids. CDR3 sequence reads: CAISEEREGRNEQFF. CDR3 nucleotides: TGTGCCATCAGTGAAGAGCGGGAGGGCCGCAATGAGCAGTTCTTC.

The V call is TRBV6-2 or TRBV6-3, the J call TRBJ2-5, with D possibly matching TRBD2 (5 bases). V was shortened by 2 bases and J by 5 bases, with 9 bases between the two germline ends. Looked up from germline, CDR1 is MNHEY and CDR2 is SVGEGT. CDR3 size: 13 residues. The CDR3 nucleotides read TGTGCCAGCAGTTACGCGGGTTCGGAGACCCAGTACTTC. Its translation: CASSYAGSETQYF.

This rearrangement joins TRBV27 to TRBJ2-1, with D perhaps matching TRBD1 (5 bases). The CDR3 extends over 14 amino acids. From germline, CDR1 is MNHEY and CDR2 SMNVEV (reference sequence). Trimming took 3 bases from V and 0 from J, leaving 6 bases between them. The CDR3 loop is CASSFRASYNEQFF. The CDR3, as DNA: TGTGCCAGCAGTTTCAGGGCCTCCTACAATGAGCAGTTCTTC.